This T cell receptor (beta chain) appears in the sequencing data of a study of T cell changes during pregnancy in multiple sclerosis. V was shortened by 0 bases and J by 5 bases, with 14 bases between the two germline ends. Germline V gene sequence: CDR1 LNHDA, CDR2 SQIVND (reference sequence). The CDR3 has 16 amino acids. Here immunoSEQ multiplex PCR was the method, and the copy in TCRdb shows in-frame clones only, minus some. The table has about 30,000 clones, 75% to 95% seen once; the top ten hold about 6.3%. The TCR originated in a female donor with multiple sclerosis, enrolled in a pregnancy study. Sequencing was performed on CD8+ T cells from peripheral blood mononuclear cells, taken before pregnancy. This sequence joins TRBV19 and TRBJ2-1, with a possible D match to TRBD2 (5 bases). The CDR3 spells CASSIERGSYHNEQFF. CDR3 DNA sequence: TGTGCCAGTAGTATAGAGAGAGGGAGCTACCACAATGAGCAGTTCTTC. The complete variable domain, with remaining parts taken from reference TRBV19 and TRBJ2-1, reads DGGITQSPKYLFRKEGQNVTLSCEQNLNHDAMYWYRQDPGQGLRLIYYSQIVNDFQKGDIAEGYSVSREKKESFPLTVTSAQKNPTAFYLCASSIERGSYHNEQFFGPGTRLTVL.